The 14 T cell receptor beta chains below come from one sample, sequenced in a study of blood T cell repertoires in COVID-19. Sequencing used immunoSEQ multiplex PCR; TCRdb keeps in-frame clones, though not all of them. The sample holds roughly 160,000 clones, around 80% seen once. Sequencing input: PBMCs or T cells enriched from blood (not recorded which). The receptor source for this set is a woman aged 55-70 years who had recovered from COVID-19.

This clone was detected only a few times. The chain is built from TRBV28 and TRBJ1-2, with D maybe TRBD1 (6 bases). CDR1 and CDR2 (germline): MDHEN, SYDVKM. Between the trimmed V and J ends, which lost 6 bases and 4 bases, there was a span of 15 bases. This CDR3 comprises 14 residues. The CDR3 sequence: CASSFPQGIYGYTF. CDR3 DNA: TGTGCCAGCAGCTTCCCACAGGGAATCTATGGCTACACCTTC.

The CDR3 region has the DNA TGTGCCAGCAGTCCGCCAGACAGGGGAAGTTCACCCCTCCACTTT. Translation gives CASSPPDRGSSPLHF. This rearrangement joins TRBV28 to TRBJ1-6; 8 nucleotides match TRBD1. Germline CDR1 reads MDHEN; CDR2 reads SYDVKM. J gave up 9 bases and V 5 bases, and 9 bases lay outside the gene matches. The CDR3 sequence is 15 residues long.

The chain employs TRBV5-1 and TRBJ2-1; TRBD2 matches 10 bases. V was pared by 2 bases and J by 0 bases, with 2 bases of the junction left unmatched. The CDR3 runs to 16 residues. Germline V gives CDR1 SGHRS, CDR2 YFSETQ. For the CDR3, the DNA is TGCGCCAGCAGCTTTAGCGGGGGGAACTCCTACAATGAGCAGTTCTTC. This sequence encodes CASSFSGGNSYNEQFF.

CDR3 nucleotide sequence: TGTGCCGGCTCTGCGGGGGGTCTAGGGTCACCCCTCCACTTT. Translated, it gives CAGSAGGLGSPLHF. V and J are TRBV6-5 and TRBJ1-6; tentative D call: TRBD1 (5 bases). CDR1 is MNHEY and CDR2 is SVGAGI in the germline V gene. The CDR3 runs to 14 residues. Deletions cut 11 bases from V and 10 bases from J, with 21 bases between.

The chain employs TRBV15 and TRBJ1-3; perhaps TRBD1 as D (6 bases). Germline loops: CDR1 LNHNV, CDR2 YYDKDF (reference sequence). This CDR3 has 15 amino acids. V was trimmed by 1 base and J by 1 base, leaving 8 bases between them. The CDR3 spells CATSRVQGSGNTIYF. As DNA, the CDR3 is TGTGCCACCAGCAGAGTACAGGGATCTGGAAACACCATATATTTT.

In its sample, this clone was seen a few times. The chain links TRBV6-5 to TRBJ1-1; D is unclear. CDR3 length: 13 residues. Per germline, CDR1 MNHEY and CDR2 SVGAGI. V dropped 0 bases and J dropped 8 bases, with 10 bases sitting between them. The CDR3 spells CASSYSLTGEAFF. CDR3 DNA: TGTGCCAGCAGTTACTCATTAACGGGGGAAGCTTTCTTT.

The chain carries TRBV19 and TRBJ1-6; a possible D gene is TRBD1 (6 bases). The CDR3 is 14 residues long. Trimming took off 6 bases at V and 9 bases at J, with 15 bases between the two ends. Germline CDR1 LNHDA, CDR2 SQIVND (reference sequence). The CDR3 loop reads CASSPGHPGSPLHF. The CDR3 nucleotides read TGTGCCAGTAGCCCGGGACACCCCGGTTCACCCCTCCACTTT.

CDR3 nucleotides: TGTGCCAGCAGTCCAGACAGAAGGTCACCCCTCCACTTT. The encoded protein is CASSPDRRSPLHF. The chain has TRBV27 and TRBJ1-6; D might be TRBD1 (5 bases). The V end was cut by 5 bases, the J end by 10 bases, with 12 bases between. In germline, CDR1 is MNHEY, CDR2 SMNVEV (reference sequence). The CDR3 has 13 amino acids.

CDR3: CATQDGTSGNYEQYF. CDR3 DNA sequence: TGTGCCACCCAAGACGGGACTAGCGGAAACTACGAGCAGTACTTC. The rearrangement links TRBV24-1 to TRBJ2-7; 11 bases line up with TRBD2. Unmatched junction bases numbered 9, after V lost 9 bases and J lost 3 bases. This CDR3 has 15 residues. Per germline, CDR1 KGHDR and CDR2 SFDVKD.

The chain joins TRBV10-2 to TRBJ2-3; 11 nucleotides align to TRBD2. V was pared by 3 bases and J by 6 bases, with 5 bases of the junction left unmatched. From germline, CDR1 is WSHSY and CDR2 SAAADI. The CDR3 is 15 residues long. The chain's CDR3 is CASSDRGLAADTQYF. The CDR3 bases are TGCGCCAGCAGTGATCGGGGACTAGCGGCCGATACGCAGTATTTT.

The chain combines TRBV3-1 (or the pseudogene TRBV3-2) with TRBJ1-2; 8 bases match TRBD1. Trimming removed 2 bases from V and 4 bases from J; junction bases left unmatched: 12. The CDR3 is 17 residues long. Germline CDR1 and CDR2: LGHDT and YNNKEL (reference sequence). The CDR3 nucleotides read TGTGCCAGCAGCCAAAGGGGGCAGAGCCAGGGGGCCTATGGCTACACCTTC. Translation gives CASSQRGQSQGAYGYTF.

The chain uses TRBV5-1 and TRBJ2-6; D not certain. CDR3 length: 16 residues. V dropped 2 bases and J dropped 0 bases, with 9 bases sitting between them. Per germline, CDR1 SGHRS and CDR2 YFSETQ. The CDR3 protein is CASSFIQTSGANVLTF. The CDR3 region has the DNA TGCGCCAGCAGCTTTATACAGACCTCTGGGGCCAACGTCCTGACTTTC.

The chain recombines TRBV10-3 with TRBJ2-1; TRBD2 matches 11 bases. The CDR3 sequence is 16 residues long. CDR1 is ENHRY, CDR2 SYGVKD, per germline. V lost 4 bases and J lost 7; bases outside the gene matches: 9. CDR3 DNA: TGTGCCATCAGTGTATCGGGACTAGCGGCTTTGAATGAGCAGTTCTTC. Translated, it gives CAISVSGLAALNEQFF.

This chain connects TRBV28 to TRBJ1-4; D gene ambiguous. Between the trimmed V and J ends, which lost 4 bases and 0 bases, there was a span of 9 bases. Germline-derived CDR1 and CDR2 are MDHEN and SYDVKM. This CDR3 contains 15 residues. CDR3 loop: CASSSPLATNEKLFF. For the CDR3, the DNA is TGTGCCAGCAGTTCCCCTCTTGCAACTAATGAAAAACTGTTTTTT.